This TCR beta chain was sequenced during a study of T cell responses to AZD1222 COVID-19 vaccine. Regarding the study as a whole: Only six or seven AZD1222 recipients were seropositive at baseline. Repertoires in all cases were sampled only once the peak T cell response had passed. Regions 160-218 and 743-854 held dominance among vaccine-associated CD4 TCRs, which spanned spike. White British people made up most donors, females outnumbered males, and clonal diversity was possibly underestimated.

J was trimmed by 1 base and V by 8 bases; bases with no gene match: 6. The CDR3 length is 14 residues. The germline V gene has CDR1 MNHEY and CDR2 SVGAGI. The assay was immunoSEQ multiplex PCR, and TCRdb's table has in-frame clones only and misses some. The table records 90,000 to 100,000 clones, roughly 85% of them present only once. In regard to this clone: Antigen unknown.

Sequenced here: peripheral blood, sampled on day 0 of AZD1222 vaccination. The chain is built from TRBV6-5 and TRBJ1-1; 8 nucleotides agree with TRBD1. This sequence originates from an adult in good health. The CDR3 here is CASGGQDENTEAFF. The CDR3 coding sequence is TGTGCCAGCGGGGGACAGGACGAGAACACTGAAGCTTTCTTT.